Listed here are 15 T cell receptor beta chains from one sample, sequenced in a study of T cell responses to AZD1222 COVID-19 vaccine. TCRdb's copy holds only in-frame clones and misses some; the assay was immunoSEQ multiplex PCR. This sample has fewer than 150,000 clones, with 70% to 90% found just once. The specimen comprised peripheral blood, sampled 28 days after the second AZD1222 dose. Receptor source: an adult who received the AZD1222 COVID-19 vaccine.

V usage is TRBV11-3 and J usage is TRBJ2-6; D gene unclear. Trimming shortened V by 8 bases and J by 0 bases, and 8 bases separated the two germline ends. Germline CDR1 is SGHNT and CDR2 is YENEEA. This CDR3 has 14 residues. The CDR3 protein is CASAFLSGANVLTF. DNA for the CDR3: TGTGCCAGCGCATTTCTCTCTGGGGCCAACGTCCTGACTTTC.

In its sample, this clone was seen a few times. V usage is TRBV10-3 and J usage is TRBJ1-5; D unclear. Trimming left V 2 bases short and J 4 bases short, with 9 bases between. The CDR3 loop spans 14 amino acids. CDR1 and CDR2 (germline): ENHRY, SYGVKD. The CDR3 is CAISEGVMNQPQHF. DNA for the CDR3: TGTGCCATCAGTGAGGGGGTGATGAATCAGCCCCAGCATTTT.

The V gene is TRBV28, the J gene TRBJ2-5; 8 bases match TRBD2. This CDR3 has 16 amino acids. V lost 5 bases and J lost 5; bases outside the gene matches: 13. Germline CDR1 is MDHEN and CDR2 is SYDVKM. The CDR3 DNA reads as TGTGCCAGCAGTACACTTAGCGGGAAATGGGGGGAGACCCAGTACTTC. Translation: CASSTLSGKWGETQYF.

This sequence joins TRBV27 and TRBJ1-5, with D unclear. CDR3 length: 15 amino acids. Trimming cost V 0 bases and J 2 bases, with 8 bases left between them. The germline CDR1 and CDR2 sequences are MNHEY and SMNVEV (reference sequence). The CDR3 loop is CASSLSGMGNQPQHF. The CDR3 region has the DNA TGTGCCAGCAGTTTATCGGGTATGGGCAATCAGCCCCAGCATTTT.

This clone has a single count. This chain connects TRBV7-9 to TRBJ2-7; perhaps TRBD1 as D (5 bases). Trimming shortened V by 6 bases and J by 3 bases, and 12 bases separated the two germline ends. The CDR3 is 13 residues long. The germline CDR1 and CDR2 sequences are SEHNR and FQNEAQ (reference sequence). The CDR3 DNA reads TGTGCCAGCAGGCCCCAGGGCCTCTACGAGCAGTACTTC. Residues: CASRPQGLYEQYF.

The rearrangement uses TRBV28 and TRBJ1-2; possibly TRBD1 for D (5 bases). Looked up from germline, CDR1 is MDHEN and CDR2 is SYDVKM. CDR3 length: 13 residues. Trimming took 5 bases from V and 4 from J, leaving 11 bases between them. Here the CDR3 DNA reads TGTGCCAGCAGTCCCGAGGGGTTCTATGGCTACACCTTC. This translates into CASSPEGFYGYTF.

The chain carries TRBV10-3 and TRBJ1-5; unclear D gene. Germline CDR1 is ENHRY and CDR2 is SYGVKD. The CDR3 runs to 13 residues. V was cut by 2 bases and J by 5 bases, with 7 bases left in between. CDR3 nucleotide sequence: TGTGCCATCAGTGAGAATCGAGATCAGCCCCAGCATTTT. Protein sequence: CAISENRDQPQHF.

V is TRBV11-2 and J is TRBJ2-5, with 7 bases identical to TRBD2. V trimming: 3 bases; J trimming: 10 bases; junction bases outside the gene matches: 8. The CDR3 is made up of 13 amino acids. Germline loops: CDR1 SGHAT, CDR2 FQNNGV. This CDR3 is CASSLRGSGDQYF. The CDR3 DNA follows: TGTGCCAGCAGCTTGCGGGGGTCCGGGGACCAGTACTTC.

The CDR3 sequence is CASSGAGLSTDTQYF. CDR3 DNA sequence: TGTGCCAGCAGCGGAGCGGGGTTGAGCACAGATACGCAGTATTTT. This rearrangement joins TRBV9 to TRBJ2-3; 7 bases are shared with TRBD2. The CDR3 sequence is 15 residues long. V gave up 3 bases and J gave up 0 bases; unmatched junction bases: 4. Germline assignment: CDR1 SGDLS and CDR2 YYNGEE.

The chain has TRBV19 and TRBJ2-1; D is perhaps TRBD2 (7 bases). This CDR3 comprises 13 residues. Trimming took off 10 bases at V and 6 bases at J, with 16 bases between the two ends. In germline, CDR1 is LNHDA, CDR2 SQIVND (reference sequence). In DNA, the CDR3 is TGTGCCACCTGGGGGGGGGCTGGCAATGAGCAGTTCTTC. It specifies CATWGGAGNEQFF.

V gene TRBV27 combines with J gene TRBJ2-1; 8 nucleotides line up with TRBD2. CDR1 is MNHEY, CDR2 SMNVEV, per germline (reference sequence). This CDR3 comprises 14 residues. V was pared by 8 bases and J by 1 base, with 4 bases of the junction left unmatched. The CDR3 DNA sequence: TGTGCCAGCCGGGGGGGACGGTCCTACAATGAGCAGTTCTTC. Translation: CASRGGRSYNEQFF.

In its sample, this clone was seen once. CDR3 in DNA: TGCGCCAGCAGCGATAGATTGGACAGGGGGCTCGGGGAGACCCAGTACTTC. The encoded protein is CASSDRLDRGLGETQYF. The chain carries TRBV5-1 and TRBJ2-5; 11 nucleotides align to TRBD1. The CDR3 is made up of 17 amino acids. CDR1 is SGHRS, CDR2 YFSETQ, per germline. After removal of 4 bases from V and 5 bases from J, the junction contained 13 bases not matched to a gene.

The chain carries TRBV5-4 and TRBJ2-2; D might be TRBD2 (6 bases). The V gene lost 2 bases and the J gene lost 4 bases, with 18 bases spanning the gap. CDR1 is SGHNT, CDR2 YYREEE, per germline (reference sequence). The CDR3 has 17 amino acids. CDR3 in amino acids: CASSFGAGTHLTGELFF. CDR3 bases: TGTGCCAGCAGCTTCGGGGCCGGGACTCACCTCACCGGGGAGCTGTTTTTT.

The V call is TRBV19, the J call TRBJ2-5; 9 bases line up with TRBD2. The germline V gene encodes CDR1 LNHDA and CDR2 SQIVND (reference sequence). This CDR3 contains 15 residues. V lost 6 bases, J lost 2 bases, and 7 bases stayed unmatched. The CDR3 spells CASSPGTSRQETQYF. CDR3 DNA: TGTGCCAGTAGCCCAGGGACTAGCAGGCAAGAGACCCAGTACTTC.

The chain is built from TRBV30 and TRBJ1-2; D gene ambiguous. From germline, CDR1 is GTSNPN and CDR2 SVGIG (reference sequence). This CDR3 spans 14 amino acids. Trimming cost V 8 bases and J 5 bases, with 21 bases left between them. The CDR3 nucleotides read TGTGCCGCACACCGCAGAGGAAGACCTTATGGCTACACCTTC. This gives the protein CAAHRRGRPYGYTF.